Listed here are 19 T cell receptor beta chains from one sample, sequenced in a study of T cells in Graves' hyperthyroidism and ophthalmopathy. Amplification of TCR beta CDR3 regions used RNA as the template. Researchers ran a first-round RT-PCR on the TCR CDR3 using the HTBI primer set. MiXCR was run by TCRdb on the multiplex PCR reads, yielding one entry per CDR3 protein. The sample lists 600,000 to 700,000 distinct CDR3 sequences; just under 45% were seen once. The sequencing sample was made of peripheral blood or thyroid tissue (not recorded which). These receptor sequences come from an adult man with Graves' disease, either hyperthyroidism or ophthalmopathy (not recorded which).

The genes are TRBV20-1 and TRBJ1-4, with a weak D call TRBD1 (6 bases). Germline lookup yields CDR1 DFQATT and CDR2 SNEGSKA (reference sequence). V dropped 3 bases and J dropped 0 bases, with 8 bases sitting between them. The CDR3 covers 14 residues. In DNA, the CDR3 is TGCAGTGCTAGTGAGGGGGCAACTAATGAAAAACTGTTTTTT. As protein: CSASEGATNEKLFF.

The rearrangement links TRBV29-1 to TRBJ1-4; D remains unclear. The CDR3 runs to 13 residues. The germline gives CDR1 SQVTM, CDR2 ANQGSEA. Trimming removed 4 bases from V and 4 bases from J, with 10 bases in between. CDR3 in DNA: TGCAGCGTTGGAGAAGGAATTAATGAAAAACTGTTTTTT. It translates to CSVGEGINEKLFF.

This clonotype came up a few times. CDR3 sequence: CASSPRQASYEQYF. In DNA, the CDR3 is TGTGCCAGCAGCCCGCGACAGGCCTCCTACGAGCAGTACTTC. The gene calls are TRBV7-9 and TRBJ2-7; tentative D call: TRBD1 (6 bases). The V gene lost 5 bases and the J gene lost 0 bases, with 11 bases spanning the gap. Germline CDR1 is SEHNR and CDR2 is FQNEAQ (reference sequence). The CDR3 contains 14 residues.

This clonotype showed up just a few times. Sequence at one end of the junction differs from germline and may be a read error. This rearrangement joins TRBV10-3 to TRBJ2-6; TRBD1 aligns across 9 bases. The CDR3 extends over 17 amino acids. Per germline, CDR1 ENHRY and CDR2 SYGVKD. CDR3 in amino acids: CASSFAGTGNGANVLTF. The DNA for the CDR3 is TGTGCCAGCAGTTTTGCCGGGACAGGGAACGGGGCCAACGTCCTGACTTTC.

The table lists this clonotype with many counts. The chain combines TRBV20-1 with TRBJ2-5; 7 bases fit TRBD1. The germline gives CDR1 DFQATT, CDR2 SNEGSKA (reference sequence). The CDR3 totals 15 residues. The J segment lost 5 bases and the V segment lost 1 base, leaving 10 bases of the junction unmatched. CDR3 amino acids: CSARAITTGRETQYF. The CDR3 region has the DNA TGCAGTGCTAGAGCGATCACGACAGGGCGGGAGACCCAGTACTTC.

The gene calls are TRBV12-3 or TRBV12-4 and TRBJ1-2, with D tentatively TRBD1 (5 bases). With 8 bases removed from V and 4 bases from J, the gap between germline ends came to 26 bases. This CDR3 contains 17 residues. The CDR3 spells CASLRSPGLSVSYGYTF. The CDR3 region has the DNA TGTGCCAGCCTCCGTTCCCCAGGGTTATCGGTTTCCTATGGCTACACCTTC.

CDR3 in amino acids: CASSIWDGGYEQYF. The CDR3 DNA is TGTGCCAGTAGTATCTGGGACGGGGGCTACGAGCAGTACTTC. This chain uses TRBV19 with TRBJ2-7; D may be TRBD2 (6 bases). Germline CDR1 LNHDA, CDR2 SQIVND (reference sequence). The V end was cut by 3 bases, the J end by 3 bases, with 12 bases between. There are 14 residues in the CDR3.

In regard to this clonotype: The junction and the germline gene differ at one end; a read error may be behind it. The genes are TRBV7-2 and TRBJ2-7, with TRBD2 matching 13 bases. This CDR3 region has 14 residues. Germline CDR1 SGHTA, CDR2 FQGNSA. The CDR3 loop reads CASSQGLAGQEQYF. The DNA for the CDR3 is TGCGCCAGCAGCCAGGGACTAGCGGGACAAGAGCAGTACTTC.

The chain is built from TRBV7-9 and TRBJ2-6; D possibly corresponds to TRBD2 (7 bases). This CDR3 region has 21 residues. V was clipped by 3 bases and J by 1 base, with 25 bases between them. Germline loops: CDR1 SEHNR, CDR2 FQNEAQ (reference sequence). In DNA form, the CDR3 reads TGTGCCAGCAGCTTTTACGGGAGGACTGGCGGGCAGGGGTCTGGGGCCAACGTCCTGACTTTC. This encodes CASSFYGRTGGQGSGANVLTF.

V is TRBV19 and J is TRBJ1-5; no reliable D call. Trimming removed 3 bases from V and 0 bases from J, with 6 bases in between. Germline CDR1 reads LNHDA; CDR2 reads SQIVND (reference sequence). The CDR3 has 14 residues. The CDR3 DNA follows: TGTGCCAGTAGTATTGGAACTAGCAATCAGCCCCAGCATTTT. Amino acid sequence: CASSIGTSNQPQHF. Full variable domain (missing parts from reference TRBV19 and TRBJ1-5): DGGITQSPKYLFRKEGQNVTLSCEQNLNHDAMYWYRQDPGQGLRLIYYSQIVNDFQKGDIAEGYSVSREKKESFPLTVTSAQKNPTAFYLCASSIGTSNQPQHFGDGTRLSIL.

This clonotype was picked up a small number of times. One junction end does not reproduce the germline sequence, and a read error may be involved. The chain recombines TRBV7-2 with TRBJ1-4; maybe TRBD1 (5 bases). Germline values: CDR1 SGHTA, CDR2 FQGNSA. The CDR3 length is 17 residues. The chain's CDR3 is CASSPVEGIRGGEKLFF. The CDR3 DNA is TGCGCCAGCAGCCCCGTGGAGGGGATACGAGGTGGTGAAAAACTGTTTTTT.

The V call is TRBV29-1, the J call TRBJ1-2, with TRBD1 matching 9 bases. The CDR3 is 13 amino acids. The J segment lost 7 bases and the V segment lost 5 bases, leaving 8 bases of the junction unmatched. Germline CDR1 is SQVTM and CDR2 is ANQGSEA. CDR3 in amino acids: CSVRTGVFPGYTF. CDR3 nucleotides: TGCAGCGTTAGGACAGGGGTGTTCCCTGGCTACACCTTC.

V is TRBV10-3 and J is TRBJ2-7, with 10 positions matching TRBD1. CDR1 is ENHRY and CDR2 is SYGVKD in the germline V gene. This CDR3 is built from 17 residues. The trim removed 5 bases at V and 2 bases at J, leaving 12 bases unmatched. The CDR3: CAISRSRDRGIAYEQYF. CDR3 nucleotide sequence: TGTGCCATCAGTAGAAGCCGGGACAGGGGCATTGCCTACGAGCAGTACTTC.

This chain uses TRBV13 with TRBJ2-2; D gene unclear. Germline CDR1 reads PRHDT; CDR2 reads FYEKMQ (reference sequence). There are 13 residues in the CDR3. V lost 5 bases to trimming and J lost 4 bases, with 8 bases between them. The CDR3 protein is CASSQDLTGELFF. CDR3 DNA sequence: TGTGCCAGCAGCCAGGACCTCACCGGGGAGCTGTTTTTT.

This chain links TRBV20-1 with TRBJ2-5; the match to TRBD2 covers 8 bases. Trimming at V came to 6 bases and at J to 5 bases, leaving 14 bases not matched to a gene. The CDR3 totals 15 residues. Germline-derived CDR1 and CDR2 are DFQATT and SNEGSKA (reference sequence). The CDR3 sequence is CSARKRGTGGETQYF. CDR3 DNA sequence: TGCAGTGCCCGCAAGCGGGGGACCGGGGGGGAGACCCAGTACTTC.

This clonotype has at least ten counts. The V and J genes are TRBV2 and TRBJ1-1; no clear D gene. Trimming shortened V by 4 bases and J by 2 bases, and 11 bases separated the two germline ends. There are 14 residues in the CDR3. Germline CDR1 and CDR2: SNHLY and FYNNEI. CDR3: CASSVRLANTEAFF. The CDR3 nucleotides read TGTGCCAGCAGTGTGAGGTTGGCTAACACTGAAGCTTTCTTT.

This clonotype was recorded only once. The chain recombines TRBV29-1 with TRBJ1-2; D perhaps matches TRBD1 (6 bases). The V gene's germline CDR1 is SQVTM and CDR2 ANQGSEA. Trimming removed 7 bases at V and 5 bases at J, with 20 bases between. The CDR3 totals 14 residues. In nucleotides, the CDR3 is TGCAGCGCAACCGTGGTTGGGACACCTTATGGCTACACCTTC. This sequence encodes CSATVVGTPYGYTF. The variable domain in full, completed from reference TRBV29-1 and TRBJ1-2, reads SAVISQKPSRDICQRGTSLTIQCQVDSQVTMMFWYRQQPGQSLTLIATANQGSEATYESGFVIDKFPISRPNLTFSTLTVSNMSPEDSSIYLCSATVVGTPYGYTFGSGTRLTVV.

This clonotype was detected many times. This chain joins TRBV29-1 and TRBJ1-2, with D hard to call. Germline V lookup: CDR1 SQVTM, CDR2 ANQGSEA. There are 13 residues in the CDR3. Trimming removed 3 bases from V and 4 bases from J, with 12 bases in between. The CDR3: CSVESGRSYGYTF. The CDR3, as DNA: TGCAGCGTTGAGAGCGGCCGGTCCTATGGCTACACCTTC.

V gene TRBV12-3 or TRBV12-4 combines with J gene TRBJ2-7, with 7 bases identical to TRBD1. V dropped 6 bases and J dropped 0; count of bases not matched to a gene: 5. This CDR3 comprises 14 residues. The CDR3 spells CASRRTGDSYEQYF. CDR3 DNA: TGTGCCAGCAGACGGACAGGCGACTCCTACGAGCAGTACTTC.